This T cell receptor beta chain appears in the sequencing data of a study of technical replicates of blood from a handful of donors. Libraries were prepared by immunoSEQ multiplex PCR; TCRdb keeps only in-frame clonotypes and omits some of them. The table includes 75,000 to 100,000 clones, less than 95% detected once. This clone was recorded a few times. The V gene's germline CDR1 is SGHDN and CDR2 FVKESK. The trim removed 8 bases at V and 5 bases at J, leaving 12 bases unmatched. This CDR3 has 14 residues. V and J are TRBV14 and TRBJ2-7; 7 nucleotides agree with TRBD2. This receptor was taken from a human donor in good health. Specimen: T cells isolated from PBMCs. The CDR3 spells CASRARERSHEQYF. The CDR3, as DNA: TGTGCCAGCCGGGCGCGGGAGAGATCCCACGAGCAGTACTTC.